This T cell receptor beta chain was sequenced for a study of human T cells and chemical hapten exposure. Single cDNA molecules in the library carried unique molecular identifiers attached during preparation. TCRdb recomputed calls from the RACE reads with MiXCR, one row per CDR3 protein. The sample consists of around 120,000 distinct CDR3 sequences, 11% of them appearing once. The V gene lost 3 bases and the J gene lost 0 bases, with 6 bases spanning the gap. The germline V gene has CDR1 SNHLY and CDR2 FYNNEI. CDR3 length: 15 amino acids. Time point described: patch test 1, 2 weeks after DPC sensitization. Treatment defined: therapeutic diphenylcyclopropenone sensitization with weekly scalp DPC.

The gene calls are TRBV2 and TRBJ1-6; unclear D gene. The material sequenced was whole blood, taken in connection with sensitization to the hapten diphenylcyclopropenone (DPC). The source is a middle-aged woman with alopecia areata. Some clones in this sample may be carry-over from other donors' samples. For the CDR3, the DNA is TGTGCCAGCAGTGACCGTAGCTCCTATAATTCACCCCTCCACTTT. Amino acids: CASSDRSSYNSPLHF.